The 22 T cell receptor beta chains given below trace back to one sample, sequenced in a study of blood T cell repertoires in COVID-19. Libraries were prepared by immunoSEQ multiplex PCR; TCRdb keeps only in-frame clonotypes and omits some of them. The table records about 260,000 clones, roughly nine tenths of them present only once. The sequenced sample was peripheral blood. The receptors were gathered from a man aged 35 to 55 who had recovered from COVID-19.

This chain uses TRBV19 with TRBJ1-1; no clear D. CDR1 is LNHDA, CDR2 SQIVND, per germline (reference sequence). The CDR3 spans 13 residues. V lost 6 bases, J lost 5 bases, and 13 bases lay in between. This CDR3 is CASRLGTGTEAFF. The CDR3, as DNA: TGTGCCAGTAGGTTGGGAACGGGGACTGAAGCTTTCTTT.

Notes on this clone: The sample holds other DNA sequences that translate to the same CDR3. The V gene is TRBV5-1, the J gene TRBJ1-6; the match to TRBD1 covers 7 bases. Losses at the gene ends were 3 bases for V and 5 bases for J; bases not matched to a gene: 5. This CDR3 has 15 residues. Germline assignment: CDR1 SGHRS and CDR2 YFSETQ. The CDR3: CASSSGTADNSPLHF. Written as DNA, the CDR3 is TGCGCCAGCAGCTCTGGGACAGCCGATAATTCACCCCTCCACTTT.

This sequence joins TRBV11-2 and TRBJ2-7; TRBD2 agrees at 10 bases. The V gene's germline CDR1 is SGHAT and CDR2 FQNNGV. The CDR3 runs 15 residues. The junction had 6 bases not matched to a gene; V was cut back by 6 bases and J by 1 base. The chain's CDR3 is CASSPSGRVSYEQYF. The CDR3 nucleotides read TGTGCCAGCAGTCCAAGCGGGAGGGTGTCCTACGAGCAGTACTTC. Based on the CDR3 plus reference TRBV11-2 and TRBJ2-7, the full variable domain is EAGVAQSPRYKIIEKRQSVAFWCNPISGHATLYWYQQILGQGPKLLIQFQNNGVVDDSQLPKDRFSAERLKGVDSTLKIQPAKLEDSAVYLCASSPSGRVSYEQYFGPGTRLTVT.

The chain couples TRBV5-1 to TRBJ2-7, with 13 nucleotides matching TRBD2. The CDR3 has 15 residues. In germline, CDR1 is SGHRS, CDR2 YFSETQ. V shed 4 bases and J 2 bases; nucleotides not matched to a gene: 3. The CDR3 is CASSQGLAGPYEQYF. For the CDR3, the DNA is TGCGCCAGCAGCCAGGGACTAGCGGGACCCTACGAGCAGTACTTC.

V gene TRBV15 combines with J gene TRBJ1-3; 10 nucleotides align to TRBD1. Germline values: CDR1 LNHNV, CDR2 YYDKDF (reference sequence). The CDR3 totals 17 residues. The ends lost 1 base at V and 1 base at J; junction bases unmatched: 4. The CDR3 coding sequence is TGTGCCACCAGCAGAGGAGGGACAGGGGCTTCTGGAAACACCATATATTTT. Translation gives CATSRGGTGASGNTIYF.

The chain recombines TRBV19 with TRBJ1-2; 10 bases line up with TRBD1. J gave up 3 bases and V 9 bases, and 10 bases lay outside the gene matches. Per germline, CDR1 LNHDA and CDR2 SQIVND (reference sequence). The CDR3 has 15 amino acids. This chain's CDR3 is CASADRGSLYYGYTF. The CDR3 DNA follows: TGTGCCAGCGCGGACAGGGGGTCTCTTTACTATGGCTACACCTTC. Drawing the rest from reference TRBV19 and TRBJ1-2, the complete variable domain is DGGITQSPKYLFRKEGQNVTLSCEQNLNHDAMYWYRQDPGQGLRLIYYSQIVNDFQKGDIAEGYSVSREKKESFPLTVTSAQKNPTAFYLCASADRGSLYYGYTFGSGTRLTVV.

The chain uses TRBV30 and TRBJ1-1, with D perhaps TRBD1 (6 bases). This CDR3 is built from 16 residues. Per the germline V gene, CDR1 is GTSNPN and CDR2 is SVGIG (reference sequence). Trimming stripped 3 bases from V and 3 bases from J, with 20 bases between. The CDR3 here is CAWRVGGGDGYTEAFF. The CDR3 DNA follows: TGTGCCTGGAGGGTGGGTGGGGGCGATGGGTACACTGAAGCTTTCTTT.

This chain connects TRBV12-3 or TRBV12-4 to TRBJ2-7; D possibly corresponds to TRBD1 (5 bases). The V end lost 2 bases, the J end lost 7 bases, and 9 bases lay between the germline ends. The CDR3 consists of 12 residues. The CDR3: CASSLSYREQYF. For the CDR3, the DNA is TGTGCCAGCAGTTTAAGTTACAGGGAGCAGTACTTC.

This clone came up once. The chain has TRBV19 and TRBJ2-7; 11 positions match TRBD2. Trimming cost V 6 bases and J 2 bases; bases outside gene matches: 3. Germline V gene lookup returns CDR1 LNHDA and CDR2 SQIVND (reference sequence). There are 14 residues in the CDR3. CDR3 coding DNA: TGTGCCAGTAGAGGACTAGCGGGCCCCTACGAGCAGTACTTC. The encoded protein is CASRGLAGPYEQYF.

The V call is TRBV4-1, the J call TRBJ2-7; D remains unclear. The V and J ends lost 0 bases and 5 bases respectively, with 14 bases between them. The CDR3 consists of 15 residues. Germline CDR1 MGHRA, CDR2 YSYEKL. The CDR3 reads CASSQDGYAADEQYF. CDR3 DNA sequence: TGCGCCAGCAGCCAAGATGGATATGCGGCAGACGAGCAGTACTTC.

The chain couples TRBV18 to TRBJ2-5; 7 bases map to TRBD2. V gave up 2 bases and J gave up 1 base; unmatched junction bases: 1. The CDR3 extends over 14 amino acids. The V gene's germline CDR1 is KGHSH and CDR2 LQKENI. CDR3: CASSPAGVQETQYF. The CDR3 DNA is TGTGCCAGCTCACCAGCGGGGGTCCAAGAGACCCAGTACTTC.

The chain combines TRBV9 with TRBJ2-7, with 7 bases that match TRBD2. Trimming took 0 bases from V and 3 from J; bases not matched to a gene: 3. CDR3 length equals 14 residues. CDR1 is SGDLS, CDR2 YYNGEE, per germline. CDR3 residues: CASSVGLADYEQYF. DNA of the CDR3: TGTGCCAGCAGCGTAGGGCTAGCGGACTACGAGCAGTACTTC. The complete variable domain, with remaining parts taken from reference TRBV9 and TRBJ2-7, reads DSGVTQTPKHLITATGQRVTLRCSPRSGDLSVYWYQQSLDQGLQFLIQYYNGEERAKGNILERFSAQQFPDLHSELNLSSLELGDSALYFCASSVGLADYEQYFGPGTRLTVT.

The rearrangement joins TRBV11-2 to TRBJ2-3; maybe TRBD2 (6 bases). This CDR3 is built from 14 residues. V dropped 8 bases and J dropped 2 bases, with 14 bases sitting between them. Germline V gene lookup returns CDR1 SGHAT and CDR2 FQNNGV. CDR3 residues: CASAAGWATDTQYF. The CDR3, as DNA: TGTGCCAGCGCGGCGGGGTGGGCCACAGATACGCAGTATTTT.

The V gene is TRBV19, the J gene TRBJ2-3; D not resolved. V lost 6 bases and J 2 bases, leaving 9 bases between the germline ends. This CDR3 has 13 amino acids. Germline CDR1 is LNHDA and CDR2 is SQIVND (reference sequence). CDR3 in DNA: TGTGCCAGTAGATCACACGACACAGATACGCAGTATTTT. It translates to CASRSHDTDTQYF.

This CDR3 reads CASSERQGTYEQYF. The DNA of the CDR3 is TGTGCCAGCAGTGAACGACAGGGGACCTACGAGCAGTACTTC. The chain combines TRBV2 with TRBJ2-7; 8 nucleotides line up with TRBD1. The CDR3 is 14 residues long. Germline CDR1 and CDR2: SNHLY and FYNNEI. Germline trimming cut 2 bases from V and 2 bases from J; bases unmatched to any gene: 2.

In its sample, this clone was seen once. The CDR3 DNA reads TGTGCCAGTAGTATTAACCGGGAACGGGGTCAGCCCCAGCATTTT. It translates to CASSINRERGQPQHF. The gene calls are TRBV19 and TRBJ1-5; D is unresolved. The V end lost 3 bases, the J end lost 6 bases, and 15 bases lay between the germline ends. The CDR3 length is 15 residues. CDR1 and CDR2 from the germline V gene are LNHDA and SQIVND (reference sequence).

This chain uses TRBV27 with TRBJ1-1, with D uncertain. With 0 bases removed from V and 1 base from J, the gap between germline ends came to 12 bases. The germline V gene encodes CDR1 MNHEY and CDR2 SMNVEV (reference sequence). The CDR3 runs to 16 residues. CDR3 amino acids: CASSLSRAVPNTEAFF. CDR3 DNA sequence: TGTGCCAGCAGTTTATCGAGGGCAGTCCCGAACACTGAAGCTTTCTTT.

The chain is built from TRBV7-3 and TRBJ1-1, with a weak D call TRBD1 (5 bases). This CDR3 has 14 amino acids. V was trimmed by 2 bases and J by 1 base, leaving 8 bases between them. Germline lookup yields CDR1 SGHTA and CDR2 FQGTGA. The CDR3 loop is CASSLWGGNTEAFF. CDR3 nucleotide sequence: TGTGCCAGCAGCTTATGGGGCGGGAACACTGAAGCTTTCTTT.

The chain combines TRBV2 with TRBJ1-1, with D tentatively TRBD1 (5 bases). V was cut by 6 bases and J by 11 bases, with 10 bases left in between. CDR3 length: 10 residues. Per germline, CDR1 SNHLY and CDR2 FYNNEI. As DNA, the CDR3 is TGTGCCAGCAGCGGCAAGGGGGCTTTCTTT. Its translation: CASSGKGAFF.

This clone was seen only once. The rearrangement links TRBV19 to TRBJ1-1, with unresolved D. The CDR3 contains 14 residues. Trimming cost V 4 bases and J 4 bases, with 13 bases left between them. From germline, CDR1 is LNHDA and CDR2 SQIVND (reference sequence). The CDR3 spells CASSKARGATEAFF. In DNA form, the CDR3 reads TGTGCCAGTAGTAAGGCCCGCGGCGCCACTGAAGCTTTCTTT.

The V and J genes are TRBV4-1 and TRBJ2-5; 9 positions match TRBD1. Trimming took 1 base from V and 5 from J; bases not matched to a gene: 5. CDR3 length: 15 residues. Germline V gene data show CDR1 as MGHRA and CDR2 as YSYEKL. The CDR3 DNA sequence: TGCGCCAGCAGCCAAGGTACAGGGGGCTGGGAGACCCAGTACTTC. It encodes CASSQGTGGWETQYF.

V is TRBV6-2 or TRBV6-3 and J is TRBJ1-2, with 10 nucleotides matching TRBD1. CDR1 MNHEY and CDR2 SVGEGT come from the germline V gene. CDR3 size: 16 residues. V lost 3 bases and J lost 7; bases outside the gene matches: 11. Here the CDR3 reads CASSYRDRGTRLGYTF. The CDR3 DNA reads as TGTGCCAGCAGTTATCGGGACAGGGGAACCCGGCTTGGCTACACCTTC.